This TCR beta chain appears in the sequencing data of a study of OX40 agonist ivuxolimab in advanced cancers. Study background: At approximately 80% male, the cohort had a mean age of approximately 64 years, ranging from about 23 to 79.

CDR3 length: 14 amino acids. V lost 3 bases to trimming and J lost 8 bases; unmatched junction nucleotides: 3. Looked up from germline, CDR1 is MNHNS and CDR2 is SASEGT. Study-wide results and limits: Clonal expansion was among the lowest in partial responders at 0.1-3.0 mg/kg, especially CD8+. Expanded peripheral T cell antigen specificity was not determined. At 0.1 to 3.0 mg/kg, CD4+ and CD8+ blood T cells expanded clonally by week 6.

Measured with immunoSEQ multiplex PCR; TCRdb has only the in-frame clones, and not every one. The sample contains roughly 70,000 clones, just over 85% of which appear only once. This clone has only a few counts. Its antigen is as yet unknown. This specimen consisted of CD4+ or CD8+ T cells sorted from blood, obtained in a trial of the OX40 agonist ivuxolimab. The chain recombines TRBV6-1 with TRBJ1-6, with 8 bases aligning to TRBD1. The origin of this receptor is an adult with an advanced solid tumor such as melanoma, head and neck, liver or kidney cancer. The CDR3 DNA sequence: TGTGCCAGCAGTGACGACAGGGGATATTCACCCCTCCACTTT. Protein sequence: CASSDDRGYSPLHF.